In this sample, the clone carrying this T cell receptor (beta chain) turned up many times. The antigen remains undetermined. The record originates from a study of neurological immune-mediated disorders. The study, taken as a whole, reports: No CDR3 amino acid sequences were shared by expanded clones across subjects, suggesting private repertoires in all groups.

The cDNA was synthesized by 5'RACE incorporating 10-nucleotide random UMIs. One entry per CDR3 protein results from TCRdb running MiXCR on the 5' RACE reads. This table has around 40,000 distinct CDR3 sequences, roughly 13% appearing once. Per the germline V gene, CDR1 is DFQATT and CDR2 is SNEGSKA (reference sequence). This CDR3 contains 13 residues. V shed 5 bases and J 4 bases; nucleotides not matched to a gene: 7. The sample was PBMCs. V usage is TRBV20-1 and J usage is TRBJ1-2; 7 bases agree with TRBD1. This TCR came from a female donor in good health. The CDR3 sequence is CSAGGQPTYGYTF. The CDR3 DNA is TGCAGTGCTGGGGGACAGCCGACCTATGGCTACACCTTC.